A selection of T cell receptor beta chains follows, all from one sample in a study of cytomegalovirus exposure and HLA in healthy donors. Generated by immunoSEQ multiplex PCR, the TCRdb table keeps only in-frame clones and is missing some. The sample lists 100,000 to 150,000 clones, approximately 78% occurring once. The sequencing input was PBMCs. These TCRs come from a man aged 35 to 55 in good health and CMV-seronegative. CDR3s include the opening cysteine and the closing phenylalanine or tryptophan. The D gene is left open where the match is weak. Clone size appears in some rows only: once, few, many, or a class for an expanded clone.

D gene	V gene	J gene	clone size	CDR3 protein	CDR3 DNA
TRBD1	TRBV28	TRBJ1-5	NA	CASSPGTGGYQPQHF	TGTGCCAGCAGCCCCGGGACAGGGGGCTATCAGCCCCAGCATTTT
TRBD1	TRBV5-6	TRBJ1-5	NA	CASSLGVGGRGQPQHF	TGTGCCAGCAGCTTGGGAGTAGGGGGCAGGGGCCAGCCCCAGCATTTT
NA	TRBV29-1	TRBJ2-3	NA	CSVGIQGSF	TGCAGCGTTGGTATACAGGGATCTTTT
NA	TRBV6-1	TRBJ1-5	NA	CASSERQGGQPQHF	TGTGCCAGCAGTGAAAGGCAGGGTGGTCAGCCCCAGCATTTT
NA	TRBV5-1	TRBJ1-1	NA	CASSPHYRGGSPEAFF	TGCGCCAGCAGCCCACATTATCGGGGAGGGAGCCCTGAAGCTTTCTTT
NA	TRBV7-3	TRBJ2-5	NA	CASSLRWGPQETQYF	TGTGCCAGCAGCTTAAGGTGGGGGCCTCAAGAGACCCAGTACTTC
NA	TRBV9	TRBJ2-5	NA	CASSTIPGETQYF	TGTGCCAGCAGCACAATACCGGGGGAGACCCAGTACTTC
NA	TRBV30	TRBJ2-7	once	CAWRPKQGRYEQYF	TGTGCCTGGAGACCGAAACAGGGCAGGTACGAGCAGTACTTC
NA	TRBV9	TRBJ2-7	NA	CASSVGGRDEQYF	TGTGCCAGCAGCGTAGGAGGCAGGGACGAGCAGTACTTC
NA	TRBV28	TRBJ2-7	NA	CASSLSLAQIYEQYF	TGTGCCAGCAGTTTATCCCTAGCCCAAATCTACGAGCAGTACTTC
TRBD1	TRBV27	TRBJ1-5	NA	CATGVRGRDQPQHF	TGTGCCACTGGGGTAAGGGGGCGCGATCAGCCCCAGCATTTT
TRBD1	TRBV9	TRBJ1-3	NA	CASSLSGGSSGNTIYF	TGTGCCAGCAGCCTATCAGGGGGAAGCTCTGGAAACACCATATATTTT
TRBD2	TRBV27	TRBJ2-2	NA	CASSWGGSGPGELFF	TGTGCCAGCAGCTGGGGGGGTAGCGGGCCCGGGGAGCTGTTTTTT
TRBD1	TRBV11-2	TRBJ2-3	few	CASSLLTGGAIDTQYF	TGTGCCAGCAGCCTTTTGACAGGGGGCGCGATAGATACGCAGTATTTT